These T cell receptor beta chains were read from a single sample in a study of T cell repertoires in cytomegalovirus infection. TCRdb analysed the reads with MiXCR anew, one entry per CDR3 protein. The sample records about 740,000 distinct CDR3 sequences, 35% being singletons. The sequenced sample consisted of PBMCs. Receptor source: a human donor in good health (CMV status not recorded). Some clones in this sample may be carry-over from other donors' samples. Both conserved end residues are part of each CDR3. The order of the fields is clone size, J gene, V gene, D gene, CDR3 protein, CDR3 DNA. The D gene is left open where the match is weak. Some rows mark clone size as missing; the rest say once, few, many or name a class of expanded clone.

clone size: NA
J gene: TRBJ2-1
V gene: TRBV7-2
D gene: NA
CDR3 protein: CASSLRIQLNEQFF
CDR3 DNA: TGTGCCAGCAGCTTAAGGATACAGCTTAATGAGCAGTTCTTC

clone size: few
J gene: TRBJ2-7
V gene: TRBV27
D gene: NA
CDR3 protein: CASSLVGPSYEQYF
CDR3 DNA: TGTGCCAGCAGCCTCGTGGGACCCTCCTACGAGCAGTACTTC

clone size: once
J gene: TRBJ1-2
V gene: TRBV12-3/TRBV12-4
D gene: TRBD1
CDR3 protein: CASSAEPTGGPYGYPF
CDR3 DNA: TGTGCCAGCAGCGCCGAACCCACAGGGGGTCCCTATGGCTACCCCTTC

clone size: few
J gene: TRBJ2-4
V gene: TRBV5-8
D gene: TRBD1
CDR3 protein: CASSLETGAKNIQYF
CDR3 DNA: TGTGCCAGCAGCTTGGAGACAGGGGCCAAAAACATTCAGTACTTC

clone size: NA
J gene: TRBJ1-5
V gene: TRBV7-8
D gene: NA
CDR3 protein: CASSLLGPINQPQHF
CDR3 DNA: TGTGCCAGCAGCTTACTCGGGCCCATCAATCAGCCCCAGCATTTT

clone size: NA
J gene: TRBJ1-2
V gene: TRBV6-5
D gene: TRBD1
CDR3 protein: CASSSTGGGYTF
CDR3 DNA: TGTGCCAGCAGTTCGACAGGGGGTGGCTACACCTTC

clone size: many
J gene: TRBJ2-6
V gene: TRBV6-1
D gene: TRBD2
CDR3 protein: CASGRVLSSGANVLTF
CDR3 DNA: TGTGCCAGCGGGAGGGTCTTGAGCTCTGGGGCCAACGTCCTGACTTTC

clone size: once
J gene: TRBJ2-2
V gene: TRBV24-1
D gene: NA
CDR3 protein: CATWSKYTGELFF
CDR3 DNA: TGTGCCACCTGGTCAAAATACACCGGGGAGCTGTTTTTT

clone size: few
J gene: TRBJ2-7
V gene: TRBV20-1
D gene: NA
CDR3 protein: CSASPGTRGREQYF
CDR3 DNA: TGCAGTGCTAGCCCCGGGACGAGAGGGCGCGAGCAGTACTTC

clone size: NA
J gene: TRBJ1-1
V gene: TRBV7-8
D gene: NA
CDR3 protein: CASSTDWGGTEAFF
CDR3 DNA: TGTGCCAGCAGCACCGACTGGGGGGGGACTGAAGCTTTCTTT

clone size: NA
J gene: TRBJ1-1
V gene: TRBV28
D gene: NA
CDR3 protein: CASSLSVNGNTEAFF
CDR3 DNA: TGTGCCAGCAGTTTATCAGTGAATGGTAACACTGAAGCTTTCTTT

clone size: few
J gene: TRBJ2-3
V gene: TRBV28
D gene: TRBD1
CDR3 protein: CASRPGGQGEDTQYF
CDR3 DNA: TGTGCCAGCCGCCCTGGGGGACAGGGGGAAGATACGCAGTATTTT

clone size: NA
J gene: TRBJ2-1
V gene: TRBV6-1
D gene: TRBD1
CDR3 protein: CASSDGPTGFTYNEQFF
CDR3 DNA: TGTGCCAGCAGTGATGGACCGACAGGGTTCACCTACAATGAGCAGTTCTTC

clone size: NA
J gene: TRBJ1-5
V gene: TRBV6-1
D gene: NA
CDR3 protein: CASSERDGRFNQPQHF
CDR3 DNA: TGTGCCAGCAGTGAACGGGACGGCAGGTTCAATCAGCCCCAGCATTTT

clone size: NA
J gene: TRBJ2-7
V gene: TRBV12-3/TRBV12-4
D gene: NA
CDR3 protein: CASSPVVGGFEQYF
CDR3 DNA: TGTGCCAGCAGTCCCGTTGTCGGGGGATTCGAGCAGTACTTC

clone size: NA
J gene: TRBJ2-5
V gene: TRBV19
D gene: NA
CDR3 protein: CASSPIVGEETQYF
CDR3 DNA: TGTGCCAGTAGCCCTATAGTAGGAGAAGAGACCCAGTACTTC

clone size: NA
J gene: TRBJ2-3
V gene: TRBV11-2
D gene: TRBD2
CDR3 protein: CASSLWTSGSTDTQYF
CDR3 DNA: TGTGCCAGCAGCTTATGGACTAGCGGAAGCACAGATACGCAGTATTTT

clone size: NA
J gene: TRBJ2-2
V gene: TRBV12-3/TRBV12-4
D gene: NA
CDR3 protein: CASNFGSGELFF
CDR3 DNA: TGTGCCAGCAATTTCGGGAGCGGGGAGCTGTTTTTT

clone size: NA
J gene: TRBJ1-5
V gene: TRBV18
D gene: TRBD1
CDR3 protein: CASSPDPGGQPQHF
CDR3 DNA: TGTGCCAGCTCACCCGACCCAGGGGGACAGCCCCAGCATTTT

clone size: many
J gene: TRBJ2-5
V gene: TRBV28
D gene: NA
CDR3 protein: CASSSLAVRQETQYF
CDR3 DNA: TGTGCCAGCAGTTCGCTAGCAGTGCGTCAAGAGACCCAGTACTTC

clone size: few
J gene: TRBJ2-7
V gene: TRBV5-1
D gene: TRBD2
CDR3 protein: CASSSSGTLYEQYF
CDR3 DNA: TGCGCCAGCAGCTCAAGCGGGACTCTATACGAGCAGTACTTC

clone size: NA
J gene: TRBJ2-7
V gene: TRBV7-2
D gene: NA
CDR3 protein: CASSLAAGFYEQYF
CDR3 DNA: TGTGCCAGCAGCTTAGCTGCCGGTTTCTACGAGCAGTACTTC

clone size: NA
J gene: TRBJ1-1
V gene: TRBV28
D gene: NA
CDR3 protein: CASSLIGASEAFF
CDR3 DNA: TGTGCCAGCAGTTTAATTGGGGCCTCTGAAGCTTTCTTT

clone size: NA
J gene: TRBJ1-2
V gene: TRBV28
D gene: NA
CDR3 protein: CASTLGRARYGYTF
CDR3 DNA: TGTGCCAGCACTCTAGGTCGGGCGCGGTATGGCTACACCTTC

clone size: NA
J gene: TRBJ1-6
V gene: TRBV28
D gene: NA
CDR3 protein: CASSPWQGNSPLHF
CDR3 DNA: TGTGCCAGCAGTCCCTGGCAGGGGAATTCACCCCTCCACTTT

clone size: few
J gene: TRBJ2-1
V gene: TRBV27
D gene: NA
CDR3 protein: CASSSWALLGGSGDHNEQFF
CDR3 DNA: TGTGCCAGCAGTTCATGGGCCCTCTTAGGGGGTAGCGGTGATCACAATGAGCAGTTCTTC

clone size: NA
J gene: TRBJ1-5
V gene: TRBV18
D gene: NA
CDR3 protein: CASSPVPRNQPQHF
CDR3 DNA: TGTGCCAGCTCACCAGTACCGCGTAATCAGCCCCAGCATTTT

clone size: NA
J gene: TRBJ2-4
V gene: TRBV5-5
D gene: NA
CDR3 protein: CASSLDLNIQYF
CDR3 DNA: TGTGCCAGCAGCTTGGATTTAAACATTCAGTACTTC